Included here is one T cell receptor beta chain sequence, with context. Antigen unknown. This sample was taken from a study of T cell repertoires in cytomegalovirus infection. Overall study: Public TCR beta signatures marked donors with CMV infection and the matching HLA. Findings and limits, study-wide: The study identified carriers of CMV plus the relevant HLA from cumulative public TCR beta family frequency. Within the response measured ex vivo, HLA-C-restricted CMV-specific TCR beta clonotypes were dominant.

Using its own MiXCR run on the reads, TCRdb lists one record per CDR3 protein. Here the sample spans about 190,000 distinct CDR3 sequences, roughly 27% being singletons. The CDR3 contains 14 residues. The germline V gene has CDR1 MGHRA and CDR2 YSYEKL. V was cut by 11 bases and J by 5 bases, with 22 bases left in between. The TCR originated in a human donor in good health (CMV status not recorded). Some clones in this sample may be carry-over from other donors' samples. Sequencing was carried out using PBMCs. The chain combines TRBV4-1 with TRBJ2-7; D tentatively fits TRBD1 or TRBD2 (5 bases each). The CDR3 nucleotides read TGCGCCCTTAACCGGGACCTAGTGGCCGACGAGCAGTACTTC. Translation: CALNRDLVADEQYF.